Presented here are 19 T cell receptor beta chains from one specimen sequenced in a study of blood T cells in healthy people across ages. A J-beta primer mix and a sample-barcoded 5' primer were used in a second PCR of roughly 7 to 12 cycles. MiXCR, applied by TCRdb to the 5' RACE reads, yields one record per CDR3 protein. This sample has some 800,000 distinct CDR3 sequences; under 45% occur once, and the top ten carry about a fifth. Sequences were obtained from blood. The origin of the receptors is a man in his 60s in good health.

DNA for the CDR3: TGTGCCAGCAGTGCTGACGGTCCTCGGGACAGCTCTTACAATGAGCAGTTCTTC. Amino acids: CASSADGPRDSSYNEQFF. This chain links TRBV27 with TRBJ2-1, with TRBD1 identical over 7 bases. The CDR3 is 18 amino acids. Trimming cost V 5 bases and J 4 bases; bases outside gene matches: 17. CDR1 and CDR2 from the germline V gene are MNHEY and SMNVEV (reference sequence).

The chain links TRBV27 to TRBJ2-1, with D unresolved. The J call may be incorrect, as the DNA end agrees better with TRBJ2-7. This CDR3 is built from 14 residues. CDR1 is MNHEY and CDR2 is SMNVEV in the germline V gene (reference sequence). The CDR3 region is CATRRQASYNEQYF. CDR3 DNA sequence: TGTGCCACCAGAAGACAAGCCTCCTACAATGAGCAGTACTTC.

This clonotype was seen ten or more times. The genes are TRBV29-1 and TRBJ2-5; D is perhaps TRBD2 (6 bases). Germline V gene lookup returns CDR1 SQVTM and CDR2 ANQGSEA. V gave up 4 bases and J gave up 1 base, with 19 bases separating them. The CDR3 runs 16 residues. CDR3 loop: CSVVRGPGVPQETQYF. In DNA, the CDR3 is TGCAGCGTTGTGCGGGGACCTGGGGTCCCCCAAGAGACCCAGTACTTC.

Here the CDR3 reads CASSPGTGTNEQFF. The CDR3 DNA sequence: TGTGCCAGCAGCCCGGGGACAGGGACTAATGAGCAGTTCTTC. The chain joins TRBV7-9 to TRBJ2-1, with 9 bases that match TRBD1. The CDR3 spans 14 residues. Germline V lookup: CDR1 SEHNR, CDR2 FQNEAQ (reference sequence). V dropped 5 bases and J dropped 7; count of bases not matched to a gene: 6.

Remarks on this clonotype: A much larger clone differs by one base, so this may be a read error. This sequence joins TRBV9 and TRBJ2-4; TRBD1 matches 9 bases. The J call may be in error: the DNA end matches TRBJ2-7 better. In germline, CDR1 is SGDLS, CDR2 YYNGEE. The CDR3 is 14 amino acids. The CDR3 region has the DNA TGTGCCAGCAGCGCCGGGACAGGGCTCTACGAGCAGTACTTC. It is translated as CASSAGTGLYEQYF.

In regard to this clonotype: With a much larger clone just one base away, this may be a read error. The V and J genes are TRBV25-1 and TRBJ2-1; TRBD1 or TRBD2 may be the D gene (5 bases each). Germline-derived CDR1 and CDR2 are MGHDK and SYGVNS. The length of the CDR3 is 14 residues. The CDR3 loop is CASSDKTRGNGQFF. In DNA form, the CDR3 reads TGTGCCAGCAGTGACAAAACCCGGGGCAATGGGCAGTTCTTC. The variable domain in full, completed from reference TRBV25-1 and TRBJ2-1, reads EADIYQTPRYLVIGTGKKITLECSQTMGHDKMYWYQQDPGMELHLIHYSYGVNSTEKGDLSSESTVSRIRTEHFPLTLESARPSHTSQYLCASSDKTRGNGQFFGPGTRLTVL.

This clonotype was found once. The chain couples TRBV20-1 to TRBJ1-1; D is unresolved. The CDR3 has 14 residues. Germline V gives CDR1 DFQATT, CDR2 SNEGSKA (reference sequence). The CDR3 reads CSLWGGLANTEAFF. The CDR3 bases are TGCAGCCTCTGGGGTGGCTTAGCGAACACTGAAGCTTTCTTT.

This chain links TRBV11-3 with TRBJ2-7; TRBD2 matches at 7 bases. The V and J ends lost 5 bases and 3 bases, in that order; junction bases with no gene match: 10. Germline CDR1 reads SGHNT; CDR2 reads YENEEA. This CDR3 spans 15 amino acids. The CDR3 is CASSINPGLNYEQYF. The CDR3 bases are TGTGCCAGCAGCATAAACCCGGGACTAAACTACGAGCAGTACTTC.

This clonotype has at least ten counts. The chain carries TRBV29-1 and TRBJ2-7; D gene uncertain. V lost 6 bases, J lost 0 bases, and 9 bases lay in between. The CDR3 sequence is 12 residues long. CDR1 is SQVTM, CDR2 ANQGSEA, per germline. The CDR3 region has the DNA TGCAGCGTCTCTACATTCTCCTACGAGCAGTACTTC. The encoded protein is CSVSTFSYEQYF.

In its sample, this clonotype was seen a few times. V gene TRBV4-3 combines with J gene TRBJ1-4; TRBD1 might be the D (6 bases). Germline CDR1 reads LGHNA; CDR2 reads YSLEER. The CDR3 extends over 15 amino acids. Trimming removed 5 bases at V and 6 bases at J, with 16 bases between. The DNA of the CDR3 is TGCGCCAGCAGCAACCGGGGGCGCGGGTATGAAAAACTGTTTTTT. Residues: CASSNRGRGYEKLFF.

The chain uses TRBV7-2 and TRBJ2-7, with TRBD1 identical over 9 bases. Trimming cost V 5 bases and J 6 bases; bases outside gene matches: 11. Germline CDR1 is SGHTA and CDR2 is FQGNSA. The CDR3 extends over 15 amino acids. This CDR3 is CASSRPGQGGFEQYF. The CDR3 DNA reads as TGTGCCAGCAGCCGGCCGGGACAGGGTGGGTTCGAGCAGTACTTC.

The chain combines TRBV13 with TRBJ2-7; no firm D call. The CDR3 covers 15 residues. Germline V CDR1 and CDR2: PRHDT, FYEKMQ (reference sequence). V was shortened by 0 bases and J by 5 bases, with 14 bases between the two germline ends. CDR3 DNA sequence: TGTGCCAGCAGCTTAGGGGGCCGGGCGACGGACGAGCAGTACTTC. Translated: CASSLGGRATDEQYF.

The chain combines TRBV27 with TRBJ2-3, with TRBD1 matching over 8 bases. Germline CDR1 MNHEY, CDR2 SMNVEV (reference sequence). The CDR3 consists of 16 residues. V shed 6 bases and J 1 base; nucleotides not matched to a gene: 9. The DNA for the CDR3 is TGTGCCAGCAGCCGCGCGGACAGGGTCGGCACAGATACGCAGTATTTT. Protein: CASSRADRVGTDTQYF.

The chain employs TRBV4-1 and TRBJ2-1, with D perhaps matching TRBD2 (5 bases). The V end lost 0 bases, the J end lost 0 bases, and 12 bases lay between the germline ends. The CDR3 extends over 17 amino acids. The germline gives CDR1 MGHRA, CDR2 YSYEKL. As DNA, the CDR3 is TGCGCCAGCAGCCAAGACCGGACTTTCAGCTCCTACAATGAGCAGTTCTTC. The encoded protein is CASSQDRTFSSYNEQFF.

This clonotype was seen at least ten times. The CDR3 is CASSQPRGAVQGNEQFF. CDR3 sequence (DNA): TGCGCCAGCAGCCAACCACGGGGGGCCGTACAGGGCAATGAGCAGTTCTTC. This rearrangement joins TRBV4-3 to TRBJ2-1; D might be TRBD2 (7 bases). CDR3 length equals 17 residues. CDR1 and CDR2 (germline): LGHNA, YSLEER. The V end was cut by 2 bases, the J end by 6 bases, with 20 bases between.

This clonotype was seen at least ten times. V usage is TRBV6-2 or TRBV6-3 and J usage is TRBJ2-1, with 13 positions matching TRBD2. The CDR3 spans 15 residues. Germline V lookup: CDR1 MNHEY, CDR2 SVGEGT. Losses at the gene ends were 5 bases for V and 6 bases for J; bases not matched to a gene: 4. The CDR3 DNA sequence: TGTGCCAGCAGTCTTGGGACTAGCGGGGTCAATGAGCAGTTCTTC. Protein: CASSLGTSGVNEQFF.

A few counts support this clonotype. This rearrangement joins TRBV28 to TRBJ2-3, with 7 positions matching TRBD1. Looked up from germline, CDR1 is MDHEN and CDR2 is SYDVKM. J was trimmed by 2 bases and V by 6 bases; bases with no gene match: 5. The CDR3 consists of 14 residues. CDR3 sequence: CASRTQGSTDTQYF. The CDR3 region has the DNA TGTGCCAGCAGGACACAGGGGTCCACAGATACGCAGTATTTT.

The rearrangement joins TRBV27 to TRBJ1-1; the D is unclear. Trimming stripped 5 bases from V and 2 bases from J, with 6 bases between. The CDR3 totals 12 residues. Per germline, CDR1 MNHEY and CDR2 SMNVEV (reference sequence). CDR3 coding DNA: TGTGCCAGCAGTATAGCAAACACTGAAGCTTTCTTT. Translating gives CASSIANTEAFF.

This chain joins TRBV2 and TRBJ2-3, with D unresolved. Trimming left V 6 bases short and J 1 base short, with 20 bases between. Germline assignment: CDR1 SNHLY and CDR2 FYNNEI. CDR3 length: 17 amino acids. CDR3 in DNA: TGTGCCAGCAGAAACATAGGACGGTCGATACGCACAGATACGCAGTATTTT. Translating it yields CASRNIGRSIRTDTQYF.